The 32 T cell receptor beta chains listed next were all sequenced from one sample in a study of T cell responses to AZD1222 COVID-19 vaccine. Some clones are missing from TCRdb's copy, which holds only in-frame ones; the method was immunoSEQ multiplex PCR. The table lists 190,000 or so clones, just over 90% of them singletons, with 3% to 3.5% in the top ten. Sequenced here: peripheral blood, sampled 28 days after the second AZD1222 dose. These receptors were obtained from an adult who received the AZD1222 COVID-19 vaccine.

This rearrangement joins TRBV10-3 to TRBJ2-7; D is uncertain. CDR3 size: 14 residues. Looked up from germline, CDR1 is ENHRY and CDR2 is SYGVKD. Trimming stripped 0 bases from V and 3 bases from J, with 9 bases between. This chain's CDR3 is CAISESWADYEQYF. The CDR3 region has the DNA TGTGCCATCAGTGAGTCATGGGCAGACTACGAGCAGTACTTC.

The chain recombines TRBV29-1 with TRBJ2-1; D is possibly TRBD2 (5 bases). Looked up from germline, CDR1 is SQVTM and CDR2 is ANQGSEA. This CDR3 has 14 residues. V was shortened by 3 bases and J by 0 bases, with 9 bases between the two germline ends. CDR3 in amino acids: CSVEIAGSYNEQFF. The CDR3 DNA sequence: TGCAGCGTTGAGATCGCGGGCTCCTACAATGAGCAGTTCTTC.

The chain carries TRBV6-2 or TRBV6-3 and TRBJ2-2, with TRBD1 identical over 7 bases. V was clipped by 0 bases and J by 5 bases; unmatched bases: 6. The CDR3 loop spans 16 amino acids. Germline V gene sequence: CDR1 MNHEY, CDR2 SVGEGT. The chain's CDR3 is CASSYSPGTETGELFF. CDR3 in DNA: TGTGCCAGCAGTTACTCTCCTGGGACAGAGACCGGGGAGCTGTTTTTT.

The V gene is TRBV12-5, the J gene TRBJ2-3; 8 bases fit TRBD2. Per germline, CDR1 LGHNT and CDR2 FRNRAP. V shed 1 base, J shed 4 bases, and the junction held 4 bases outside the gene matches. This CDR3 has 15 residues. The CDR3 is CASGLGGLEADTQYF. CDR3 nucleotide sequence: TGTGCTAGTGGTTTGGGGGGACTAGAAGCAGATACGCAGTATTTT.

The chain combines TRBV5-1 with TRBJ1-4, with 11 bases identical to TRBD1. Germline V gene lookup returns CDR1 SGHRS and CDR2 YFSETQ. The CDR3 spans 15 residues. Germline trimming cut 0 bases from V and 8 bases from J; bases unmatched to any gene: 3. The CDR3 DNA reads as TGCGCCAGCAGCTTGGAAGGGACAGGGGGGGAAAAACTGTTTTTT. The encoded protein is CASSLEGTGGEKLFF.

Here the CDR3 DNA reads TGTGCCAGCAGTTCACAGGGGCAACCCCCCCAGCATTTT. It encodes CASSSQGQPPQHF. J is TRBJ1-5 and V is TRBV2; 7 nucleotides line up with TRBD1. J was trimmed by 10 bases and V by 5 bases; bases with no gene match: 8. The CDR3 is 13 residues long. Germline loops: CDR1 SNHLY, CDR2 FYNNEI.

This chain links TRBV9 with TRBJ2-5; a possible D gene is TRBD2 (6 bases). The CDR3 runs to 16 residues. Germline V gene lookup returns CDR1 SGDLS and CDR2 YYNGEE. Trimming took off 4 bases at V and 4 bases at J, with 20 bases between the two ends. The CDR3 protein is CASSPFGSGVRETQYF. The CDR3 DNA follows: TGTGCCAGCAGCCCATTTGGGTCGGGGGTGAGAGAGACCCAGTACTTC.

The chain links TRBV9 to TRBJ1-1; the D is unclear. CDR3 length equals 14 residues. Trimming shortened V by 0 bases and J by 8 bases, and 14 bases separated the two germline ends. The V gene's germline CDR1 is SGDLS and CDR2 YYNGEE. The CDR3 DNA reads TGTGCCAGCAGCGTAGTACCCAGCCGACGCGAAGCTTTCTTT. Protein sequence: CASSVVPSRREAFF.

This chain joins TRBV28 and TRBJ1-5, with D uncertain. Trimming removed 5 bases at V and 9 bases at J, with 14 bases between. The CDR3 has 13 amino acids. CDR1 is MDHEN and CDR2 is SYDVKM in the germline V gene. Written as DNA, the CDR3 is TGTGCCAGCAGTCCCTTAACGAGACGGCCCCAGCATTTT. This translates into CASSPLTRRPQHF.

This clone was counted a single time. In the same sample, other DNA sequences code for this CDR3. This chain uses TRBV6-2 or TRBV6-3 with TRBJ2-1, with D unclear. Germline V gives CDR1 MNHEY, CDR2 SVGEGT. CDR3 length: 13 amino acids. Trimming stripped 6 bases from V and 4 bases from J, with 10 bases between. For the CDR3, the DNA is TGTGCCAGCAGCTTCGACTCGTACAATGAGCAGTTCTTC. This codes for CASSFDSYNEQFF.

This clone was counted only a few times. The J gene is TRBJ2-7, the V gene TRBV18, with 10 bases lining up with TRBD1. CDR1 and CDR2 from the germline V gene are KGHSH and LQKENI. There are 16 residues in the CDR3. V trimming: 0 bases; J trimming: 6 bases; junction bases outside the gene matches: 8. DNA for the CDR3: TGTGCCAGCTCACCACCGGAGACAGGGGGCGCCGGCGAGCAGTACTTC. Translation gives CASSPPETGGAGEQYF.

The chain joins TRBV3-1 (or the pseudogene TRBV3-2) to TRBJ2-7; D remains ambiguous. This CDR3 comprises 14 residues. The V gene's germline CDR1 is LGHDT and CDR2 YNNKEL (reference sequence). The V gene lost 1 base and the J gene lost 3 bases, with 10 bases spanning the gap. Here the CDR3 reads CASSQAADHYEQYF. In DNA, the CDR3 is TGTGCCAGCAGCCAAGCGGCGGACCACTACGAGCAGTACTTC.

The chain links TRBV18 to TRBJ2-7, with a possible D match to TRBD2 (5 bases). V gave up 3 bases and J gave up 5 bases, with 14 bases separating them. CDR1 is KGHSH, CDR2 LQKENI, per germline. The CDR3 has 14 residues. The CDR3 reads CASSPGMAQDEQYF. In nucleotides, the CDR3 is TGTGCCAGCTCACCCGGGATGGCTCAGGACGAGCAGTACTTC.

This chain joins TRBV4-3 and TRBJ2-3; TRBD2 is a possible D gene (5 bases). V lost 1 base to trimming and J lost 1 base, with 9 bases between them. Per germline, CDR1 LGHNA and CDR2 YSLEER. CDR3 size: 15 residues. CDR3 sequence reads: CASSQAQRGTDTQYF. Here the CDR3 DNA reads TGCGCCAGCAGCCAAGCCCAGAGGGGCACAGATACGCAGTATTTT.

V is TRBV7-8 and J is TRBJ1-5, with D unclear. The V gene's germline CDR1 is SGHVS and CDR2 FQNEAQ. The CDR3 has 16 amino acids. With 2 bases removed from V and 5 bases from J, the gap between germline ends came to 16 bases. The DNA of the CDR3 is TGTGCCAGCAGCTTAATCGACTTCCGGACCCATCAGCCCCAGCATTTT. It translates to CASSLIDFRTHQPQHF.

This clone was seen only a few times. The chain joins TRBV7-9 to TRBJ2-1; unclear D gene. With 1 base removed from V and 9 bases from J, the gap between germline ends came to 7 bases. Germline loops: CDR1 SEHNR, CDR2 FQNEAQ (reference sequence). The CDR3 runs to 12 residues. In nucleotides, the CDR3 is TGTGCCAGCAGCTTAGACATACTTGAGCAGTTCTTC. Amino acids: CASSLDILEQFF. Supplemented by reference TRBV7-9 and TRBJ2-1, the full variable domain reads DTGVSQNPRHKITKRGQNVTFRCDPISEHNRLYWYRQTLGQGPEFLTYFQNEAQLEKSRLLSDRFSAERPKGSFSTLEIQRTEQGDSAMYLCASSLDILEQFFGPGTRLTVL.

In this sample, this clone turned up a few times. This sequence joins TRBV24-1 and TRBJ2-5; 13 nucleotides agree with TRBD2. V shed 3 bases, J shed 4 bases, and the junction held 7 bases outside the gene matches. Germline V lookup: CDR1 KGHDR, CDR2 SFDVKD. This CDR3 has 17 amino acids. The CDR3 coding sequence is TGTGCCACCAGTGATCCAGGACTAGCGGGAGAGGGAGAGACCCAGTACTTC. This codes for CATSDPGLAGEGETQYF.

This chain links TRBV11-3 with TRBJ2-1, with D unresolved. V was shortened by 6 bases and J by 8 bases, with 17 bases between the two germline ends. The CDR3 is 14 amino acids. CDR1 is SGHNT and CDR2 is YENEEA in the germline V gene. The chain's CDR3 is CASRTSQEIDEQFF. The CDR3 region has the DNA TGTGCCAGCAGGACGAGCCAGGAAATTGATGAGCAGTTCTTC.

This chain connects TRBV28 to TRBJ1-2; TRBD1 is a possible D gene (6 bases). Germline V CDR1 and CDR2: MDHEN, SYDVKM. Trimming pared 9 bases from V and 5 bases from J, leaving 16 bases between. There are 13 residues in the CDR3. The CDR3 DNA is TGTGCCAGTTTTCCTGACAGGAGATATGGCTACACCTTC. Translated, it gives CASFPDRRYGYTF.

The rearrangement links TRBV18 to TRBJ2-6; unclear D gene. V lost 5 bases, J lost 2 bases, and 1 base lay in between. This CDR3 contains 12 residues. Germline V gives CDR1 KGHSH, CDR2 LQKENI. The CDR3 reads CASSTGANVLTF. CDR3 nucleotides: TGTGCCAGCTCAACTGGGGCCAACGTCCTGACTTTC.

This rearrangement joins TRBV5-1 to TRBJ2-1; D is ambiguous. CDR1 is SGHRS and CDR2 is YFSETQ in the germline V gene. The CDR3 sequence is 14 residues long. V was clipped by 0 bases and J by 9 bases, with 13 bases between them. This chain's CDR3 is CASSLGALKGEQFF. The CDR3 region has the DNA TGCGCCAGCAGCTTGGGAGCCTTAAAGGGTGAGCAGTTCTTC.

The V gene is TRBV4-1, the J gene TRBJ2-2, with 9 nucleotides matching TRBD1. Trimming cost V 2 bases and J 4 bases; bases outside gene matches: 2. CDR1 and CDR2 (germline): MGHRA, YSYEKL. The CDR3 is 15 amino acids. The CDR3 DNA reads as TGCGCCAGCAGCCAATGGACAGGGGCCACCGGGGAGCTGTTTTTT. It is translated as CASSQWTGATGELFF.

The chain's CDR3 is CASSPDRGGPLQETQYF. As DNA, the CDR3 is TGTGCCAGCAGCCCCGACAGGGGCGGCCCCCTCCAAGAGACCCAGTACTTC. The rearrangement uses TRBV5-8 and TRBJ2-5, with 8 nucleotides matching TRBD1. With V trimmed by 4 bases and J by 1 base, 12 bases remained unmatched. CDR3 length: 17 amino acids. Looked up from germline, CDR1 is SGHTS and CDR2 is YDEGEE.

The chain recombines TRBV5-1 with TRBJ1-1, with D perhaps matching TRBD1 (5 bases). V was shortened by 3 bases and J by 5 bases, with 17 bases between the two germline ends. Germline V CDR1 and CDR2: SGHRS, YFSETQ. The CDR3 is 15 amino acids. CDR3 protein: CASSSTGEAGTEAFF. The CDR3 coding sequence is TGCGCCAGCAGCTCGACGGGGGAGGCGGGGACTGAAGCTTTCTTT. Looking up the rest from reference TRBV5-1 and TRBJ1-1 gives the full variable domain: KAGVTQTPRYLIKTRGQQVTLSCSPISGHRSVSWYQQTPGQGLQFLFEYFSETQRNKGNFPGRFSGRQFSNSRSEMNVSTLELGDSALYLCASSSTGEAGTEAFFGQGTRLTVV.

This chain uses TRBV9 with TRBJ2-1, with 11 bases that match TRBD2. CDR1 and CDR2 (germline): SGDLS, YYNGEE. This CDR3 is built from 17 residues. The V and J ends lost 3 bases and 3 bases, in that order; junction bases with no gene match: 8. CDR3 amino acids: CASSASTGTSGYNEQFF. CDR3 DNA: TGTGCCAGCAGCGCTAGCACCGGGACTAGCGGCTACAATGAGCAGTTCTTC. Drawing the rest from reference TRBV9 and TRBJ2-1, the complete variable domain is DSGVTQTPKHLITATGQRVTLRCSPRSGDLSVYWYQQSLDQGLQFLIQYYNGEERAKGNILERFSAQQFPDLHSELNLSSLELGDSALYFCASSASTGTSGYNEQFFGPGTRLTVL.

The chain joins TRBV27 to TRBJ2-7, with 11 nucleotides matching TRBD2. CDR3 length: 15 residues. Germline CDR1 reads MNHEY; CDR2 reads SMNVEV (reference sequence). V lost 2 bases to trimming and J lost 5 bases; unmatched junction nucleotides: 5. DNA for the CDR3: TGTGCCAGCAGTTTAGGCACTAGCGGGAGTAACGAGCAGTACTTC. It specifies CASSLGTSGSNEQYF.

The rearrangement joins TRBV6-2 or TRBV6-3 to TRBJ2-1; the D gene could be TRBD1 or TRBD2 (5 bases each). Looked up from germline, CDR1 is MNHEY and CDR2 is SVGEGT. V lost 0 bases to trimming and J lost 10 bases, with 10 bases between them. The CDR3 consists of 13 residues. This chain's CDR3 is CASSYSRGSEQFF. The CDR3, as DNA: TGTGCCAGCAGTTACTCGAGGGGAAGCGAGCAGTTCTTC.

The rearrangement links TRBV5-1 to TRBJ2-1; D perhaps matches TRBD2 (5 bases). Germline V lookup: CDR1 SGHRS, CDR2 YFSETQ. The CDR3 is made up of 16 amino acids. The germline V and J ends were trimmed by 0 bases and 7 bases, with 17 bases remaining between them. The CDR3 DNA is TGCGCCAGCAGCTTGGAGCCCACTAGGGCCGGGAATGAGCAGTTCTTC. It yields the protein CASSLEPTRAGNEQFF.

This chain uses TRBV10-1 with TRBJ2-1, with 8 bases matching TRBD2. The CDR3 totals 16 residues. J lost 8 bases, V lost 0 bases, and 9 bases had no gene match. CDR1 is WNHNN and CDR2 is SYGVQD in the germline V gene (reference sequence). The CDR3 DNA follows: TGCGCCAGCAGTGAGTCGAGGGGCGGGGGGCCTCATGAGCAGTTCTTC. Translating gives CASSESRGGGPHEQFF.

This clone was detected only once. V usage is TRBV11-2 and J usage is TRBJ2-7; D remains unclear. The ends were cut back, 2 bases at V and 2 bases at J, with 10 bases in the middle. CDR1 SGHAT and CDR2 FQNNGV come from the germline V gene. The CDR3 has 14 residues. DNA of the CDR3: TGTGCCAGCAGCTTACAAAACTTAGCCTACGAGCAGTACTTC. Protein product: CASSLQNLAYEQYF.

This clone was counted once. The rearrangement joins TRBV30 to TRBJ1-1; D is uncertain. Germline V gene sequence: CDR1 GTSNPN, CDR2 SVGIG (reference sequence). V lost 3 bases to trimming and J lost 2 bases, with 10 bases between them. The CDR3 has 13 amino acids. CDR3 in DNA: TGTGCCTGGAGAACGGACCCCAACACTGAAGCTTTCTTT. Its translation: CAWRTDPNTEAFF.

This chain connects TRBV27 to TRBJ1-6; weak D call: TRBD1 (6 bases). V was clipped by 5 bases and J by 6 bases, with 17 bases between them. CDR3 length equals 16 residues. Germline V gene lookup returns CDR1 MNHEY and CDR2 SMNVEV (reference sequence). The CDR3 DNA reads TGTGCCAGCAGTAGCATGGCGGGACATCTTAATTCACCCCTCCACTTT. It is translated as CASSSMAGHLNSPLHF.